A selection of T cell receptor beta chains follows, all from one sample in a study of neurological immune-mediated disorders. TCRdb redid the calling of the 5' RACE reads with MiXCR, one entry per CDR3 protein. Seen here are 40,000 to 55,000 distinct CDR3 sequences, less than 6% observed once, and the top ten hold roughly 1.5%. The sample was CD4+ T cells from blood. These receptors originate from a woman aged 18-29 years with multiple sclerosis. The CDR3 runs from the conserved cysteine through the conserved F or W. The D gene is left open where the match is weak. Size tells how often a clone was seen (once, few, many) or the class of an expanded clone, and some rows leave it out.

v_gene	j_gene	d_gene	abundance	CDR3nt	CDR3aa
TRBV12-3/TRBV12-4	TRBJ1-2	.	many	TGTGCCAGCAGTTTAACCCTACTACAGGTCTATGGCTACACCTTC	CASSLTLLQVYGYTF
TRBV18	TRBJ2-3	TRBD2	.	TGTGCCAGCTCACCTTCGGGACTAGCGGGAGAAACGCAGTATTTT	CASSPSGLAGETQYF
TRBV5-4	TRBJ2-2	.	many	TGTGCCAGCAGCGCGGGGGCCTTGAACACCGGGGAGCTGTTTTTT	CASSAGALNTGELFF
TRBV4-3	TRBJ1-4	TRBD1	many	TGCGCCAGCAGCCAAGAAGGGGGCGCAGGTGAAAAACTGTTTTTT	CASSQEGGAGEKLFF
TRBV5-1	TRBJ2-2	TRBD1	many	TGCGCCAGCAGCTCCAACAGGGGCCCTACGGCCGGGGAGCTGTTTTTT	CASSSNRGPTAGELFF
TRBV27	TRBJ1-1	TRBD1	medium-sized	TGTGCCAGCGGGGGACAGGGGTTAGATGAAGCTTTCTTT	CASGGQGLDEAFF
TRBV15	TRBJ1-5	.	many	TGTGCCACCAGCGCTAATCAGGAAAGCAATCAGCCCCAGCATTTT	CATSANQESNQPQHF
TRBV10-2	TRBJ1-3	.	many	TGCGCCAGCAGTGAGTCGGGCAGGGGCTCGCAAAACACCATATATTTT	CASSESGRGSQNTIYF
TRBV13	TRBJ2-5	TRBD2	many	TGTGCCAGCAGCTTGGGGACTAGCATGGAGACCCAGTACTTC	CASSLGTSMETQYF
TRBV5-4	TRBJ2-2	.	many	TGTGCCAGCAGCTTAGGGGTGCGTGGGACCGGGGAGCTGTTTTTT	CASSLGVRGTGELFF
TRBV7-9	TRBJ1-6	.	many	TGTGCCAGCATGCCCGGTGGGGCGCCTAATTCACCCCTCCACTTT	CASMPGGAPNSPLHF
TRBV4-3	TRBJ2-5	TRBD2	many	TGCGCCAGCAGCCAAGCGATCGGACTAGCGGGAAGGGAGACCCAGTACTTC	CASSQAIGLAGRETQYF
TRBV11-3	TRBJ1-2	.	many	TGTGCCAGCAGCTTAGATCAGCAATCCTACTATGGCTACACCTTC	CASSLDQQSYYGYTF
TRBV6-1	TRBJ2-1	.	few	TGTGCCAGCAGTGCCATCGACAGGAGCTCCTACAATGAGCAGTTCTTC	CASSAIDRSSYNEQFF
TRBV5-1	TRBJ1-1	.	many	TGCGCCAGCAGCCCAGGCGGGTGGACCACTGAAGCTTTCTTT	CASSPGGWTTEAFF
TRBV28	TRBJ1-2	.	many	TGTGCCAGCAGTTTACGGGCGGATGGCTACACCTTC	CASSLRADGYTF
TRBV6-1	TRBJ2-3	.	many	TGTGCCAGCAGTGAAGAACACGGGGATAGCACAGATACGCAGTATTTT	CASSEEHGDSTDTQYF
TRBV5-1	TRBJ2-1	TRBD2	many	TGCGCCAGCAGCCCAAGCGGGACTAGCGGGAGGTCGAATGAGCAGTTCTTC	CASSPSGTSGRSNEQFF
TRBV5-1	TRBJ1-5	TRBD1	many	TGCGCCAGCAGCCTTGGGACAGTTAGCAATCAGCCCCAGCATTTT	CASSLGTVSNQPQHF
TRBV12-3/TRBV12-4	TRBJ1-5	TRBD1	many	TGTGCCAGCAGTTCCCAAATGGGGACAGGGGTTCAGCCCCAGCATTTT	CASSSQMGTGVQPQHF
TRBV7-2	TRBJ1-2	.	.	TGTGCCAGCAGCTTAGAGGAGGGGTTGAACTATGGCTACACCTTC	CASSLEEGLNYGYTF
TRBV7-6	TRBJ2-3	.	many	TGTGCCAGCAGCTCACGTCTAGCATCCTCAAGGGCAGATACGCAGTATTTT	CASSSRLASSRADTQYF
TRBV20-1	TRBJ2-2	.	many	TGCAGTGCTAGAGATGAGATGGACAGAAACACCGGGGAGCTGTTTTTT	CSARDEMDRNTGELFF
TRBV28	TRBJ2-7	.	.	TGTGCCAGCAGTCCCCCTGGGAGAGCCTACGAGCAGTACTTC	CASSPPGRAYEQYF
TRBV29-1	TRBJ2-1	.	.	TGCAGCGTTGTGCGGTCTTACAATGAGCAGTTCTTC	CSVVRSYNEQFF
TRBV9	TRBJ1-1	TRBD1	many	TGTGCCAGCAGCGTAGGATTCAGGGGGCCGAACACTGAAGCTTTCTTT	CASSVGFRGPNTEAFF
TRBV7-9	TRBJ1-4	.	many	TGTGCCAGCAGTAAGCTCCCATTCCGTGGGGATGATGAAAAACTGTTTTTT	CASSKLPFRGDDEKLFF
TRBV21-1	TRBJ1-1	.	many	TGTGCCAGCAGGGACCACTTATCGAACACTGAAGCTTTCTTT	CASRDHLSNTEAFF
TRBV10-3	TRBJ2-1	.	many	TGTGCCATCAGTGGACAAGCCTACAATGAGCAGTTCTTC	CAISGQAYNEQFF
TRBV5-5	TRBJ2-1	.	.	TGTGCCAGCAGCTTGATTGGGGCAGCCGCCTACAATGAGCAGTTCTTC	CASSLIGAAAYNEQFF
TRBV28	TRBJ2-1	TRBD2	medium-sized	TGTGCCAGCAGTCCTGAGTATAGCGGGGCTCCACCTGAGCAGTTCTTC	CASSPEYSGAPPEQFF